Listed below are T cell receptor beta chains from one sample, sequenced in a study of CD8+CD57+ T cells in acquired aplastic anemia. TCRdb independently ran MiXCR on the reads; one entry per CDR3 protein. Counted here are about 160,000 distinct CDR3 sequences, 40% to 50% occurring once; the ten biggest clones make up around 2.9%. The sequencing input was sorted CD4+, CD8+, or CD8+CD57+ T cells (not recorded which) from PBMCs. These receptors were taken from a human donor with aplastic anemia. CDR3s include the opening cysteine and the closing phenylalanine or tryptophan. The D gene is left open where the match is weak. Where a row states a size, it is once, few, many or the class of an expanded clone; other rows omit it.

CDR3 length,J gene,D gene,V gene,clone size,CDR3 DNA,CDR3 protein
13,TRBJ1-2,.,TRBV20-1,many,TGCAGTGCTAGATGGGCCCTGACCTATGGCTACACCTTC,CSARWALTYGYTF
16,TRBJ2-3,.,TRBV24-1,.,TGTGCCACCAGTGATCCGCAGGGGATCGGCACAGATACGCAGTATTTT,CATSDPQGIGTDTQYF
15,TRBJ2-7,TRBD2,TRBV20-1,.,TGCAGTGCTGACCCCCTGCGCGGGAGGGACTACGAGCAGTACTTC,CSADPLRGRDYEQYF
13,TRBJ2-7,.,TRBV5-1,.,TGCGCCAGCAGCTTGGATGGGGGCGCTCGACAGTACTTC,CASSLDGGARQYF
12,TRBJ2-5,.,TRBV24-1,few,TGTGCCACCATTCCGTACCAAGAGACCCAGTACTTC,CATIPYQETQYF
14,TRBJ1-1,.,TRBV28,few,TGTGCCAGCAGTAGACTCGGTGGCAGCACTGAAGCTTTCTTT,CASSRLGGSTEAFF
14,TRBJ2-5,.,TRBV11-2,once,TGTGCCAGCAGCTTAAGGCGCAGACAAGAGACCCAGTACTTC,CASSLRRRQETQYF
13,TRBJ2-3,TRBD1,TRBV10-3,.,TGTGCCATCAGGAGGACAGGGGGCTCTGGGCAGTATTTT,CAIRRTGGSGQYF
11,TRBJ2-7,.,TRBV6-1,many,TGTGCCAGCAGTTCCCGGGACTTGCAGTACTTC,CASSSRDLQYF
15,TRBJ1-5,.,TRBV30,few,TGTGCCTGGGCCTTCCCGGATCTGGGCAATCAGCCCCAGCATTTT,CAWAFPDLGNQPQHF
15,TRBJ1-3,.,TRBV19,many,TGTGCCAGTAGCCCTACCCGGATGGGGGAAAACACCATATATTTT,CASSPTRMGENTIYF
14,TRBJ2-3,.,TRBV7-6,.,TGTGCCAGCAGCTTTTGGACGCGCACAGATACGCAGTATTTT,CASSFWTRTDTQYF
15,TRBJ2-7,TRBD2,TRBV5-1,many,TGCGCCAGCAGCTCAATGCGGGGGACGTCCTACGAGCAGTACTTC,CASSSMRGTSYEQYF
17,TRBJ2-2,.,TRBV7-3,many,TGTGCCAGCAGCTCAGGGGCTAGCGGCGCGAACACCGGGGAGCTGTTTTTT,CASSSGASGANTGELFF
15,TRBJ2-1,.,TRBV7-7,many,TGTGCTAGCAGCTTATCGTTCGGGGCGTACAATGAGCAGTTCTTC,CASSLSFGAYNEQFF
16,TRBJ2-5,TRBD2,TRBV19,.,TGTGCCAGTAGCGATACCCTGGGGGGGGAACAAGAGACCCAGTACTTC,CASSDTLGGEQETQYF
16,TRBJ2-2,TRBD2,TRBV12-3/TRBV12-4,many,TGTGCCAGCAGTTTAGCAAGCGGGAGGTATGGCGGGGAGCTGTTTTTT,CASSLASGRYGGELFF
15,TRBJ2-7,TRBD2,TRBV2,.,TGTGCCAGCAGTGCTAGCGGGAGTGGCGACTACGAGCAGTACTTC,CASSASGSGDYEQYF
14,TRBJ2-7,TRBD1,TRBV28,few,TGTGCCAGCAGCTATACCGGGACAGTTTACGAGCAGTACTTC,CASSYTGTVYEQYF
15,TRBJ2-7,TRBD2,TRBV7-8,.,TGTGCCAGCAGCTTTCTTGCTAGCGGGGGTTACGAGCAGTACTTC,CASSFLASGGYEQYF
14,TRBJ2-3,.,TRBV9,once,TGTGCCAGCAGCGTAGCTCAGCAAACAGATACGCAGTACTTT,CASSVAQQTDTQYF
15,TRBJ2-1,.,TRBV7-3,many,TGTGCCAGCAGCCCCGGTATAGCGGCTTACAATGAGCAGTTCTTC,CASSPGIAAYNEQFF
16,TRBJ1-1,.,TRBV7-2,.,TGTGCCAGCAGCTTAGCCAGGAGGAAAAAAAACACTGAAGCTTTCTTT,CASSLARRKKNTEAFF
13,TRBJ1-5,.,TRBV10-3,.,TGTGCCATCAGTGCCGCGTATAATCAGCCCCAGCATTTT,CAISAAYNQPQHF
13,TRBJ2-6,.,TRBV7-2,once,TGTGCCAGCAGCTTAACCCCAGGCAACGTCCTGACTTTC,CASSLTPGNVLTF
13,TRBJ1-6,.,TRBV7-2,many,TGTGCCAGCAGCTTAGACCAGGGGCCCATCCTCCACTTT,CASSLDQGPILHF
15,TRBJ2-7,.,TRBV28,few,TGTGCCAGCATAGAACAGGGCGCTAGCTCCTACGAGCAGTACTTC,CASIEQGASSYEQYF
12,TRBJ2-1,.,TRBV2,.,TGTGCCAGCAGGGGCGGGTACAATGAGCAGTTCTTC,CASRGGYNEQFF
16,TRBJ2-5,TRBD1,TRBV27,.,TGTGCCAGCAGTTTATCGGAGCGGACAGGGCAAGAGACCCAGTACTTC,CASSLSERTGQETQYF
17,TRBJ2-1,TRBD2,TRBV20-1,many,TGCAGTGCTAGTGACGAGACTAGCGGGTCCTCCTACAATGAGCAGTTCTTC,CSASDETSGSSYNEQFF
14,TRBJ1-5,.,TRBV20-1,.,TGCAGTGCTAGAGAGACAGGAATCGATCAGCCCCAGCATTTT,CSARETGIDQPQHF
15,TRBJ2-1,TRBD2,TRBV7-3,many,TGTGCCAGCAGTTCAACCGGGACTAGCTACAATGAGCAGTTCTTC,CASSSTGTSYNEQFF
17,TRBJ2-4,.,TRBV5-1,.,TGCGCCAGCAGCCCGCAAGGGTCTCCTGGGACCAAAAACATTCAGTACTTC,CASSPQGSPGTKNIQYF
17,TRBJ2-7,.,TRBV11-2,many,TGTGCCAGCAGCTTTATGGAACAGTTTCATAGGTCCTACGAGCAGTACTTC,CASSFMEQFHRSYEQYF
13,TRBJ2-1,.,TRBV7-2,.,TGTGCCAGCAGCGACGGAGCTCGCAATGAGCAGTTCTTC,CASSDGARNEQFF
18,TRBJ1-2,TRBD1,TRBV20-1,.,TGCAGTGCCAGCAGCCAATACGACAGGAGACAGGGGACCTTGGGCTACACCTTC,CSASSQYDRRQGTLGYTF
12,TRBJ2-7,.,TRBV7-8,.,TGTGCCAGCAGCTCGATAGGGGGAGAGCAGTACTTC,CASSSIGGEQYF
12,TRBJ2-3,.,TRBV7-2,many,TGTGCCAGCAGCTTCTCCACAGATACGCAGTATTTT,CASSFSTDTQYF
17,TRBJ2-7,TRBD2,TRBV11-2,once,TGTGCCAGCAGCCCACGTGGCCCGGGGACTAGCATTTACGAGCAGTACTTC,CASSPRGPGTSIYEQYF
13,TRBJ1-5,TRBD1,TRBV19,many,TGTGCCGGCGGGACAGGGGGCAATCAGCCCCAGCATTTT,CAGGTGGNQPQHF
13,TRBJ2-3,.,TRBV24-1,.,TGTGCCACCAGTGAGGCAGGAACAGATACGCAGTATTTT,CATSEAGTDTQYF
15,TRBJ2-4,TRBD1,TRBV6-6,.,TGTGCCAGCAGCCTAACCGGGACAGGGGAGAGCATTCAGTACTTC,CASSLTGTGESIQYF
13,TRBJ1-2,.,TRBV20-1,once,TGCAGTGCTACACAAGTGAATAACTATGGCTACACCTTC,CSATQVNNYGYTF
14,TRBJ2-7,.,TRBV10-3,.,TGTGCCATCAGTCGTTTTGGACAGACCTACGGGCAGTACTTC,CAISRFGQTYGQYF
13,TRBJ1-3,TRBD1,TRBV7-9,once,TGTGCCAGCAGCTTAGAGGGGGCTGACACCATATATTTT,CASSLEGADTIYF
14,TRBJ2-7,TRBD2,TRBV20-1,.,TGCAGTGCTGTTGGGACTAGCGGGCCATACGAGCAGTACTTC,CSAVGTSGPYEQYF
16,TRBJ1-2,.,TRBV5-1,many,TGCGCCAGCAGCTTGCGTCCCGGGACGGGGACCAGTGGCTACACCTTC,CASSLRPGTGTSGYTF
17,TRBJ1-2,.,TRBV5-1,.,TGCGCCAGCAGCTTGTATTACGCGACTTCAACTAACTATGGCTACACCTTC,CASSLYYATSTNYGYTF
16,TRBJ2-1,TRBD2,TRBV11-2,.,TGTGCCAGCAGCTTAGTGGCGGGAGAATACTACAATGAGCAGTTCTTC,CASSLVAGEYYNEQFF
16,TRBJ1-1,.,TRBV20-1,.,TGCAGTGCTAGAGATCGCCAAGGGACGGTTAACACTGAAGCTTTCTTT,CSARDRQGTVNTEAFF
14,TRBJ1-1,.,TRBV6-5,.,TGTGCCAGCAGTGGAAGGGGAAGGCTAACTGAAGCTTTCTTT,CASSGRGRLTEAFF
15,TRBJ2-3,.,TRBV30,few,TGTGCCTGGAGCGGATCTTACGGGGGAACAGATACGCAGTATTTT,CAWSGSYGGTDTQYF
13,TRBJ1-1,.,TRBV2,many,TGTGCCAGCAGCCCACAGGGGAACACTGAAGCTTTCTTT,CASSPQGNTEAFF